A single count supports the clone carrying this T cell receptor (beta chain). The data were taken from a study of blood T cell repertoires in COVID-19. As for the study in general: The United States, Italy and Spain provided the acute and convalescent COVID-19 samples.

Clones were read by immunoSEQ multiplex PCR, and TCRdb kept only the in-frame ones, dropping some. Of about 270,000 clones in the sample, 80% to 90% were seen once. The CDR3 is made up of 13 amino acids. CDR1 SNHLY and CDR2 FYNNEI come from the germline V gene. Deletions cut 7 bases from V and 5 bases from J, with 12 bases between. Participants came from 24 US areas, aged about 18 to 95 years. The TCR originated in a woman aged 18-29 years who had recovered from COVID-19. Sequenced: PBMCs or T cells enriched from blood (not recorded which). The rearrangement uses TRBV2 and TRBJ2-4, with a weak D call TRBD2 (6 bases). The CDR3 loop is CASIVGSQNIQYF. CDR3 DNA: TGTGCCAGCATTGTCGGGAGTCAAAACATTCAGTACTTC.